Below are 22 T cell receptor beta chains sequenced from a single sample in a study of Ad26.COV2.S vaccination and SARS-CoV-2 variants. Treatment denoted: around 19 received Ad26.COV2.S at low or high dose, single or two shots; 5 received placebo; per-sample allocation not given. Following the first vaccine or placebo injection, samples were taken on day 63. The repertoire was sequenced with immunoSEQ multiplex PCR; TCRdb's copy has only in-frame clones and lacks some. Found here are 300,000 to 350,000 clones, 85% to 90% of them singletons; the top ten hold around 2%. The sequences come from peripheral blood, collected in a trial of Ad26.COV2.S vaccine versus placebo. These receptors came from a person between 18 and 59 years old who received the Ad26.COV2.S COVID-19 vaccine or a placebo.

The genes are TRBV18 and TRBJ1-6; D remains unclear. Germline assignment: CDR1 KGHSH and CDR2 LQKENI. V gave up 2 bases and J gave up 7 bases, with 12 bases separating them. The CDR3 sequence is 15 residues long. CDR3 in amino acids: CASSPTRTENSPLHF. CDR3 nucleotide sequence: TGTGCCAGCTCACCAACACGGACGGAGAATTCACCCCTCCACTTT. The entire variable domain, with the rest obtained from reference TRBV18 and TRBJ1-6, is as follows: NAGVMQNPRHLVRRRGQEARLRCSPMKGHSHVYWYRQLPEEGLKFMVYLQKENIIDESGMPKERFSAEFPKEGPSILRIQQVVRGDSAAYFCASSPTRTENSPLHFGNGTRLTVT.

The V gene is TRBV7-3, the J gene TRBJ2-7; D is ambiguous. The V end lost 2 bases, the J end lost 0 bases, and 14 bases lay between the germline ends. Per germline, CDR1 SGHTA and CDR2 FQGTGA. CDR3 length: 16 residues. The CDR3 region is CASSLYGSLSSYEQYF. In DNA form, the CDR3 reads TGTGCCAGCAGCTTATACGGTTCCCTCAGCTCCTACGAGCAGTACTTC. Using reference TRBV7-3 and TRBJ2-7 for the parts outside the CDR3, the full variable domain is GAGVSQTPSNKVTEKGKYVELRCDPISGHTALYWYRQSLGQGPEFLIYFQGTGAADDSGLPNDRFFAVRPEGSVSTLKIQRTERGDSAVYLCASSLYGSLSSYEQYFGPGTRLTVT.

In its sample, this clone was seen a few times. V is TRBV6-5 and J is TRBJ2-2; the D gene is possibly TRBD1 (6 bases). The germline V and J ends were trimmed by 8 bases and 4 bases, with 14 bases remaining between them. Germline V gives CDR1 MNHEY, CDR2 SVGAGI. CDR3 length equals 14 residues. Here the CDR3 reads CASHITGSTGELFF. DNA for the CDR3: TGTGCCAGCCATATAACAGGGAGCACCGGGGAGCTGTTTTTT.

This chain uses TRBV4-2 with TRBJ1-5; D uncertain. Germline CDR1 is LGHNA and CDR2 is YNFKEQ. V was pared by 5 bases and J by 4 bases, with 15 bases between. This CDR3 has 15 amino acids. The CDR3 DNA reads TGTGCCAGCAGCTCGGAAGGGAACGGGAATCAGCCCCAGCATTTT. This gives the protein CASSSEGNGNQPQHF.

The chain couples TRBV19 to TRBJ1-2; possibly TRBD1 for D (5 bases). The CDR3 sequence is 14 residues long. V lost 11 bases to trimming and J lost 0 bases, with 16 bases between them. The V gene's germline CDR1 is LNHDA and CDR2 SQIVND (reference sequence). CDR3 nucleotide sequence: TGTGCCTCCACCACGGGGGAGGCTAACTATGGCTACACCTTC. Protein: CASTTGEANYGYTF.

This chain uses TRBV3-1 (or the pseudogene TRBV3-2) with TRBJ1-2; D might be TRBD1 (5 bases). This CDR3 region has 16 residues. In germline, CDR1 is LGHDT, CDR2 YNNKEL (reference sequence). Deletions cut 2 bases from V and 4 bases from J, with 17 bases between. The CDR3 sequence: CASSQNPGKGSYGYTF. The CDR3 region has the DNA TGTGCCAGCAGCCAAAACCCCGGAAAGGGGAGCTATGGCTACACCTTC.

In this sample, this clone turned up many times. J is TRBJ2-7 and V is TRBV27, with D possibly being TRBD1 (6 bases). The V gene's germline CDR1 is MNHEY and CDR2 SMNVEV (reference sequence). The V and J ends lost 8 bases and 2 bases respectively, with 13 bases between them. This CDR3 contains 13 residues. The CDR3 here is CASGGRTTYEQYF. CDR3 in DNA: TGTGCCAGCGGGGGCAGAACCACCTACGAGCAGTACTTC.

The V call is TRBV3-1 (or the pseudogene TRBV3-2), the J call TRBJ1-6, with D unresolved. This CDR3 is 13 amino acids long. CDR1 is LGHDT, CDR2 YNNKEL, per germline (reference sequence). V gave up 4 bases and J gave up 10 bases, with 11 bases separating them. The CDR3 loop reads CASSLDTLSPLHF. DNA of the CDR3: TGTGCCAGCAGCCTCGACACATTGTCACCCCTCCACTTT.

The V call is TRBV5-1, the J call TRBJ1-4; D gene uncertain. Trimming removed 2 bases at V and 3 bases at J, with 8 bases between. Germline values: CDR1 SGHRS, CDR2 YFSETQ. This CDR3 comprises 14 residues. In DNA, the CDR3 is TGCGCCAGCAGCTTTGGCCTCTCTAATGAAAAACTGTTTTTT. Protein sequence: CASSFGLSNEKLFF.

The gene calls are TRBV6-5 and TRBJ1-4; D uncertain. Germline loops: CDR1 MNHEY, CDR2 SVGAGI. The length of the CDR3 is 12 residues. Between the trimmed V and J ends, which lost 8 bases and 5 bases, there was a span of 9 bases. Here the CDR3 reads CASGGGNEKLFF. In DNA, the CDR3 is TGTGCCAGCGGCGGAGGGAATGAAAAACTGTTTTTT.

This chain joins TRBV18 and TRBJ1-1, with TRBD1 as a possible D gene (6 bases). Germline loops: CDR1 KGHSH, CDR2 LQKENI. Trimming removed 4 bases from V and 1 base from J, with 10 bases in between. The CDR3 totals 14 residues. CDR3 loop: CASSLPTGNTEAFF. CDR3 DNA: TGTGCCAGCTCACTCCCGACAGGGAACACTGAAGCTTTCTTT. Variable domain in full (rest from reference TRBV18 and TRBJ1-1): NAGVMQNPRHLVRRRGQEARLRCSPMKGHSHVYWYRQLPEEGLKFMVYLQKENIIDESGMPKERFSAEFPKEGPSILRIQQVVRGDSAAYFCASSLPTGNTEAFFGQGTRLTVV.

The rearrangement links TRBV10-3 to TRBJ2-1; D is unclear. The V gene lost 8 bases and the J gene lost 8 bases, with 16 bases spanning the gap. This CDR3 has 13 amino acids. Germline V gives CDR1 ENHRY, CDR2 SYGVKD. The CDR3 spells CAIQPLVGYEQFF. Written as DNA, the CDR3 is TGTGCCATCCAACCGCTTGTAGGGTATGAGCAGTTCTTC.

The V and J genes are TRBV4-2 and TRBJ1-5, with no clear D. Germline V lookup: CDR1 LGHNA, CDR2 YNFKEQ. Trimming removed 4 bases from V and 2 bases from J, with 9 bases in between. The CDR3 extends over 14 amino acids. In nucleotides, the CDR3 is TGTGCCAGCAGCCCTAGGCTGGGCAATCAGCCCCAGCATTTT. This codes for CASSPRLGNQPQHF.

As regards this clone: This sample also contains other DNA sequences that code for the same CDR3. The chain links TRBV5-1 to TRBJ2-2, with D unclear. CDR1 is SGHRS, CDR2 YFSETQ, per germline. This CDR3 contains 15 residues. Trimming shortened V by 0 bases and J by 0 bases, and 6 bases separated the two germline ends. CDR3 in amino acids: CASSLDSPNTGELFF. CDR3 DNA: TGCGCCAGCAGCTTGGACAGCCCGAACACCGGGGAGCTGTTTTTT.

The chain links TRBV3-1 (or the pseudogene TRBV3-2) to TRBJ1-2; D possibly corresponds to TRBD1 (5 bases). V dropped 4 bases and J dropped 6 bases, with 15 bases sitting between them. The germline gives CDR1 LGHDT, CDR2 YNNKEL (reference sequence). This CDR3 has 14 residues. CDR3 sequence (DNA): TGTGCCAGCAGCCGGGTAAGAGGGGATCATGGCTACACCTTC. Residues: CASSRVRGDHGYTF.

This clone has more than one count but fewer than ten. The V and J genes are TRBV7-2 and TRBJ1-2; D gene ambiguous. The ends were cut back, 4 bases at V and 0 bases at J, with 12 bases in the middle. CDR1 is SGHTA, CDR2 FQGNSA, per germline. The CDR3 has 15 amino acids. The CDR3 spells CASSSSSSANYGYTF. The CDR3 DNA sequence: TGTGCCAGCAGCTCCAGTTCCTCGGCTAACTATGGCTACACCTTC.

For this clone: The sample contains more than one DNA sequence encoding this CDR3. The CDR3 protein is CSVVRQGGTEAFF. The CDR3 nucleotides are TGCAGCGTCGTCCGACAGGGAGGCACTGAAGCTTTCTTT. This chain joins TRBV29-1 and TRBJ1-1, with 7 bases identical to TRBD1. V shed 6 bases, J shed 4 bases, and the junction held 8 bases outside the gene matches. CDR1 SQVTM and CDR2 ANQGSEA come from the germline V gene. The CDR3 spans 13 residues.

V usage is TRBV5-6 and J usage is TRBJ1-2; the D is unclear. V lost 4 bases and J 12 bases, leaving 28 bases between the germline ends. The CDR3 contains 16 residues. Germline loops: CDR1 SGHDT, CDR2 YYEEEE. Here the CDR3 DNA reads TGTGCCAGCAGCCGAACCGAGACCCGACCCGATCGAAAAAACACCTTC. It translates to CASSRTETRPDRKNTF.

The genes are TRBV14 and TRBJ2-5; 7 nucleotides align to TRBD1. Trimming cost V 5 bases and J 5 bases; bases outside gene matches: 11. Germline V lookup: CDR1 SGHDN, CDR2 FVKESK. The CDR3 runs 15 residues. For the CDR3, the DNA is TGTGCCAGCAGCTCCCGACAGGGTATCGGGGAGACCCAGTACTTC. Its translation is CASSSRQGIGETQYF.

CDR3: CASSSEGGSGTEAFF. DNA of the CDR3: TGTGCCAGCAGCTCCGAAGGGGGGTCGGGCACTGAAGCTTTCTTT. The chain has TRBV7-2 and TRBJ1-1, with TRBD1 as a possible D gene (6 bases). V shed 4 bases and J shed 4 bases, with 16 bases lying between them. From germline, CDR1 is SGHTA and CDR2 FQGNSA. The CDR3 runs to 15 residues.

The chain employs TRBV2 and TRBJ1-1; D call uncertain. V was cut by 7 bases and J by 4 bases, with 16 bases left in between. The CDR3 contains 14 residues. The germline CDR1 and CDR2 sequences are SNHLY and FYNNEI. As DNA, the CDR3 is TGTGCCAGCATTCCGACGGAAATTAGCACTGAAGCTTTCTTT. It encodes CASIPTEISTEAFF.

Many counts were recorded for this clone. The rearrangement uses TRBV5-1 and TRBJ1-2; the D gene is possibly TRBD1 (5 bases). Germline V gives CDR1 SGHRS, CDR2 YFSETQ. The CDR3 is made up of 14 amino acids. V gave up 0 bases and J gave up 5 bases, with 11 bases separating them. The CDR3, as DNA: TGCGCCAGCAGCTTGGCAGGGATAGAGTATGGCTACACCTTC. Amino acid sequence: CASSLAGIEYGYTF.